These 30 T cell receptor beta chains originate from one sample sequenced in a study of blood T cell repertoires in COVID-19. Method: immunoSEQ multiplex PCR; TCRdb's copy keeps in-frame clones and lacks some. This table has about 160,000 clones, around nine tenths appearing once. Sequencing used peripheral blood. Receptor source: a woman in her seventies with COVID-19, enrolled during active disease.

The CDR3 region is CASRLGQGTGNTIYF. The CDR3 DNA is TGTGCCAGCAGGTTGGGACAGGGAACTGGAAACACCATATATTTT. V is TRBV6-5 and J is TRBJ1-3; 9 nucleotides line up with TRBD1. Unmatched junction bases numbered 5, after V lost 6 bases and J lost 2 bases. The CDR3 covers 15 residues. The V gene's germline CDR1 is MNHEY and CDR2 SVGAGI.

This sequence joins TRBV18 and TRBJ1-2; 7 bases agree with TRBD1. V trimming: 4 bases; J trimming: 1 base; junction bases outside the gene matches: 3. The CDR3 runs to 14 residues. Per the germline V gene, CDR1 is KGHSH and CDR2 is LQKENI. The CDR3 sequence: CASSRGTVNYGYTF. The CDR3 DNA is TGTGCCAGCTCACGGGGGACAGTTAACTATGGCTACACCTTC.

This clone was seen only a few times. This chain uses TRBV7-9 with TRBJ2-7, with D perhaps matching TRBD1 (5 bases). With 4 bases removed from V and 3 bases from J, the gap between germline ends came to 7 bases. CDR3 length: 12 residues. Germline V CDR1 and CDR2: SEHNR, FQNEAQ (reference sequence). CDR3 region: CASSYGHYEQYF. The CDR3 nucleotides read TGTGCCAGCAGCTACGGACACTACGAGCAGTACTTC.

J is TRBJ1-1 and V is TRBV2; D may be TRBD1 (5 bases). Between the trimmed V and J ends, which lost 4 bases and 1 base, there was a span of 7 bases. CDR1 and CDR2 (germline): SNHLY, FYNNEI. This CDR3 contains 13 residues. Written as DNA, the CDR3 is TGTGCCAGCAGTGTGGGGGGGAACACTGAAGCTTTCTTT. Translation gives CASSVGGNTEAFF.

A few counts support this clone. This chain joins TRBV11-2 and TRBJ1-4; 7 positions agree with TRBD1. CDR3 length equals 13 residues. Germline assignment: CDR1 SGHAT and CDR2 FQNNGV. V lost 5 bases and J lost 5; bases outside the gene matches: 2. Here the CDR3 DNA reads TGTGCCAGCAGCAGGGACAGCAATGAAAAACTGTTTTTT. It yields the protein CASSRDSNEKLFF.

CDR3: CAWSRAQGAKNIQYF. DNA of the CDR3: TGTGCCTGGAGTAGGGCCCAGGGCGCCAAAAACATTCAGTACTTC. The gene calls are TRBV30 and TRBJ2-4; D might be TRBD1 (5 bases). CDR1 is GTSNPN, CDR2 SVGIG, per germline (reference sequence). This CDR3 is built from 15 residues. The V end lost 2 bases, the J end lost 1 base, and 12 bases lay between the germline ends. The complete variable domain, with remaining parts taken from reference TRBV30 and TRBJ2-4, reads SQTIHQWPATLVQPVGSPLSLECTVEGTSNPNLYWYRQAAGRGLQLLFYSVGIGQISSEVPQNLSASRPQDRQFILSSKKLLLSDSGFYLCAWSRAQGAKNIQYFGAGTRLSVL.

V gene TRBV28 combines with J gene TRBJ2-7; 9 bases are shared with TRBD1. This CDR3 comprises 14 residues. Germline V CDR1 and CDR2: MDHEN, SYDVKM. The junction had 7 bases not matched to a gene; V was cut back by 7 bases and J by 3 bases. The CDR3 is CASTMTGGFYEQYF. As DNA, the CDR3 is TGTGCCAGCACCATGACAGGGGGATTCTACGAGCAGTACTTC.

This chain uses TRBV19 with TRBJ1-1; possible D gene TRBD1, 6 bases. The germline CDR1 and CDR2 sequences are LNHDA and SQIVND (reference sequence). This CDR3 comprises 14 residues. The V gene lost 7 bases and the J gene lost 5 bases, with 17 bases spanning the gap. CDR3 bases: TGTGCCAGTAACCCGACAGGCCGGAGGACTGAAGCTTTCTTT. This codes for CASNPTGRRTEAFF.

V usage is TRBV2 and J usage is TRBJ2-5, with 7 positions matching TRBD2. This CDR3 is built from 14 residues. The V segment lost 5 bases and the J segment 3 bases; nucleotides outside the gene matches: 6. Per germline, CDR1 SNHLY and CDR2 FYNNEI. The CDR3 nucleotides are TGTGCCAGCAGTCGGGAGAGCGGGGAAGAGACCCAGTACTTC. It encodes CASSRESGEETQYF.

DNA of the CDR3: TGTGCCTGGAGTCCAGAACAGGGGGAGGCTTTCTTT. Its protein is CAWSPEQGEAFF. The chain links TRBV30 to TRBJ1-1, with 8 bases lining up with TRBD1. CDR3 length: 12 amino acids. Trimming at V came to 2 bases and at J to 11 bases, leaving 7 bases not matched to a gene. Per germline, CDR1 GTSNPN and CDR2 SVGIG (reference sequence).

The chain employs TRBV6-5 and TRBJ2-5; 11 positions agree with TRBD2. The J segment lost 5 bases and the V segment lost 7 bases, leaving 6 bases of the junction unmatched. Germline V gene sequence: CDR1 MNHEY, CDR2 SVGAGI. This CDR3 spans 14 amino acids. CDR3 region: CASTSSGGEETQYF. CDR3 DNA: TGTGCCAGCACAAGTAGCGGGGGGGAGGAGACCCAGTACTTC.

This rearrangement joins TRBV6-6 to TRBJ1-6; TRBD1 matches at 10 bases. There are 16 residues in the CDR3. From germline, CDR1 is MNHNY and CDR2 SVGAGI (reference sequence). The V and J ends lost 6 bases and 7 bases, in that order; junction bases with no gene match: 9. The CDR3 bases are TGTGCCAGCAGCCGATCTGAGGGACAGGGGAATTCACCCCTCCACTTT. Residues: CASSRSEGQGNSPLHF.

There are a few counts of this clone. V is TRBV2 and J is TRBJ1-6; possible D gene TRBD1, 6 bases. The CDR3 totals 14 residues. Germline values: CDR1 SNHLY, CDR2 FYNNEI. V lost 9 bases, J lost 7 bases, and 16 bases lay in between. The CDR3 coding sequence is TGTGCCAGTCACCGGGACATAAGAAATTCACCCCTCCACTTT. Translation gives CASHRDIRNSPLHF. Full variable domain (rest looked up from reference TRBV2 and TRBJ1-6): EPEVTQTPSHQVTQMGQEVILRCVPISNHLYFYWYRQILGQKVEFLVSFYNNEISEKSEIFDDQFSVERPDGSNFTLKIRSTKLEDSAMYFCASHRDIRNSPLHFGNGTRLTVT.

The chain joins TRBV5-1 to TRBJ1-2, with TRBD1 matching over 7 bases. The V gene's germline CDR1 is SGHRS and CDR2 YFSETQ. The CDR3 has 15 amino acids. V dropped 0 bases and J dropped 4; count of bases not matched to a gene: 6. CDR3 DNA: TGCGCCAGCAGCTTGGGGACAGGAGTAGGCTATGGCTACACCTTC. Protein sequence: CASSLGTGVGYGYTF. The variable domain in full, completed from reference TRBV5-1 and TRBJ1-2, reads KAGVTQTPRYLIKTRGQQVTLSCSPISGHRSVSWYQQTPGQGLQFLFEYFSETQRNKGNFPGRFSGRQFSNSRSEMNVSTLELGDSALYLCASSLGTGVGYGYTFGSGTRLTVV.

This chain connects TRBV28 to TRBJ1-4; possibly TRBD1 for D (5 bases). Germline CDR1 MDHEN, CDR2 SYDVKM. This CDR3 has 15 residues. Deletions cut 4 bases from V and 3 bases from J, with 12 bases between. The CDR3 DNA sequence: TGTGCCAGCAGTTCAGACAGTTTGGCTAATGAAAAACTGTTTTTT. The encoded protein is CASSSDSLANEKLFF.

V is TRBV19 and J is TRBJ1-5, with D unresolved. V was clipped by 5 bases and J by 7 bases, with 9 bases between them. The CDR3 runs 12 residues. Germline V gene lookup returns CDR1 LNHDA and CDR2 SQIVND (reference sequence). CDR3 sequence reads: CASSLVQQPQHF. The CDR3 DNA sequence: TGTGCCAGTAGTCTCGTACAACAGCCCCAGCATTTT. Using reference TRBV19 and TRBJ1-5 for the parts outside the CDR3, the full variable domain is DGGITQSPKYLFRKEGQNVTLSCEQNLNHDAMYWYRQDPGQGLRLIYYSQIVNDFQKGDIAEGYSVSREKKESFPLTVTSAQKNPTAFYLCASSLVQQPQHFGDGTRLSIL.

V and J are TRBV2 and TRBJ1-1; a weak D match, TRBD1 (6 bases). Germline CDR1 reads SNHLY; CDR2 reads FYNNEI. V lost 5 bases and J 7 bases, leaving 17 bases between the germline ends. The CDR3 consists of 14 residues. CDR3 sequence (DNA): TGTGCCAGCAGTTCCTCCAGGGGACCGATTGAAGCTTTCTTT. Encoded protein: CASSSSRGPIEAFF.

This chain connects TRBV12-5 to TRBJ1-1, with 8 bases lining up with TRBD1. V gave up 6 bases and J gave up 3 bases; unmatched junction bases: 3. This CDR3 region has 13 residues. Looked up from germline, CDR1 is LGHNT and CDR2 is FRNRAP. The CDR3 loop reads CASGRGQDTEAFF. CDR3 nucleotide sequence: TGTGCTAGTGGCAGGGGGCAGGACACTGAAGCTTTCTTT.

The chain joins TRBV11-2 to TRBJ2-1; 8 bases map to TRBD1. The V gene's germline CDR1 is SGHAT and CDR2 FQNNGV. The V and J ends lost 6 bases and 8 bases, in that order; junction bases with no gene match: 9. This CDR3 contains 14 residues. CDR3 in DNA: TGTGCCAGCAGTCAGGACAGGGCCGGGGATGAGCAGTTCTTC. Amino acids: CASSQDRAGDEQFF.

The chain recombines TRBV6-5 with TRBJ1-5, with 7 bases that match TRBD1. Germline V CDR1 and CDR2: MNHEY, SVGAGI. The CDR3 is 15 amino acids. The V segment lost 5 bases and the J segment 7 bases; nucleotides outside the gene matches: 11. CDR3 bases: TGTGCCAGCAGTCCTTATACACAGGGACAGCAGCCCCAGCATTTT. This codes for CASSPYTQGQQPQHF.

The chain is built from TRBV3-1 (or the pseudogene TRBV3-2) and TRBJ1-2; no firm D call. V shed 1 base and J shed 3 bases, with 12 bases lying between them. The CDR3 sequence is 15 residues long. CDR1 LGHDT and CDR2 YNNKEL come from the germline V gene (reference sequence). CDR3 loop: CASSQGLAKHYGYTF. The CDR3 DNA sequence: TGTGCCAGCAGCCAAGGACTGGCCAAGCACTATGGCTACACCTTC.

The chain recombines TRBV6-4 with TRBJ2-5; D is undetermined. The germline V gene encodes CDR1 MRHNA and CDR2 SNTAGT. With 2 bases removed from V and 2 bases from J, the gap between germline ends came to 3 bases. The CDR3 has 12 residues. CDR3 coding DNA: TGTGCCAGCAGTGACCAACAAGAGACCCAGTACTTC. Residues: CASSDQQETQYF.

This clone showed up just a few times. The CDR3 nucleotides read TGTGCCAGCACTCGGCGCGCGGAAGGCTACACCTTC. It yields the protein CASTRRAEGYTF. This chain uses TRBV28 with TRBJ1-2, with D hard to call. The CDR3 runs 12 residues. Germline CDR1 is MDHEN and CDR2 is SYDVKM. Trimming cost V 7 bases and J 8 bases, with 14 bases left between them.

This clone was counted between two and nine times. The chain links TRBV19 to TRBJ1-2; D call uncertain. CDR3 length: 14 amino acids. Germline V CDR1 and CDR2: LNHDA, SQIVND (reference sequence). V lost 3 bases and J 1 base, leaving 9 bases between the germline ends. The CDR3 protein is CASSISGLNYGYTF. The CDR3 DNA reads TGTGCCAGTAGTATCAGCGGGCTTAACTATGGCTACACCTTC.

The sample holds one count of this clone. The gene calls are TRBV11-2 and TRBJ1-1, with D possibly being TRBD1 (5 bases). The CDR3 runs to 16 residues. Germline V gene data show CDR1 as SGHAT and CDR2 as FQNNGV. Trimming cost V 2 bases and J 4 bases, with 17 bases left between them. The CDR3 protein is CASSLWGSAGGTEAFF. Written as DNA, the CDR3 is TGTGCCAGCAGCTTATGGGGCTCGGCGGGGGGCACTGAAGCTTTCTTT.

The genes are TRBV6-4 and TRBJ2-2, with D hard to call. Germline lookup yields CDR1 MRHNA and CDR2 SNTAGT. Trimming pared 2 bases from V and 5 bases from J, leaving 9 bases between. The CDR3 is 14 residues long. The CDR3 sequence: CASSDQLLTGELFF. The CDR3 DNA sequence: TGTGCCAGCAGTGACCAGCTACTAACCGGGGAGCTGTTTTTT.

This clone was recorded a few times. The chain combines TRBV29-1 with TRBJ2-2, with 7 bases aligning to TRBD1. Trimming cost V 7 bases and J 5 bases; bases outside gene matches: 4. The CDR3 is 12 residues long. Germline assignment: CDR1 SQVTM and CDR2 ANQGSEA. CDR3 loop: CSGSDRTGELFF. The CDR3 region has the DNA TGCAGCGGCTCGGACAGGACCGGGGAGCTGTTTTTT.

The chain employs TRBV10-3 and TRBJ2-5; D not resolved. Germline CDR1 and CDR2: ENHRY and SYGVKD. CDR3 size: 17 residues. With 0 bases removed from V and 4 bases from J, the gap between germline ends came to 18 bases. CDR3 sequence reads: CAISESGIEANRETQYF. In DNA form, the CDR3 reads TGTGCCATCAGTGAGTCCGGTATAGAGGCTAATAGAGAGACCCAGTACTTC.

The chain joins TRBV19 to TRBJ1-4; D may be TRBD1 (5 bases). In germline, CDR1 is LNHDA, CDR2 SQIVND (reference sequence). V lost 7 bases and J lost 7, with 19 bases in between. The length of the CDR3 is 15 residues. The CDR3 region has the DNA TGTGCCAGTATCCTTTCCGGGGGAAGGGGTGAAAAACTGTTTTTT. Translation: CASILSGGRGEKLFF.

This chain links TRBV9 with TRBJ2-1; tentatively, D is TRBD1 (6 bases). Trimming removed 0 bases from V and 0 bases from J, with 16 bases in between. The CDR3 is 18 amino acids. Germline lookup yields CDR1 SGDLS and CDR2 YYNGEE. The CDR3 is CASSVGIQGSGSYNEQFF. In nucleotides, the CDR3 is TGTGCCAGCAGCGTAGGAATACAGGGATCAGGCTCCTACAATGAGCAGTTCTTC.